This TCR beta chain was found in a study of control samples from healthy donors and cancer patients (dated by TCRdb to 2018 to 2020). From the germline V gene, CDR1 is SGHRS and CDR2 is YFSETQ. V drops 0 bases and J drops 8 bases, leaving 8 bases in between. The CDR3 sequence holds 12 residues, the cysteine and phenylalanine included. Only the CDR3 DNA stays, 36 bases, in frame from base 1. Regarding this clone: Its antigen remains unidentified. Base qualities are not recorded, but no much larger clone differs from it by a single base.

Libraries were built with the immunoSEQ multiplex PCR assay. TCRdb's version of the immuneACCESS table is confined to in-frame rearrangements and falls short of the full clone set. An unresolved V gene accounts for under half of the shortfall where checked; the remainder is of unknown origin. The sample table shows about 98,000 clones, and roughly 94% are seen once. 2% to 2.5% of the sample is in the top ten clones. The TCR originated in a woman aged 18-29 years in good health. Sequencing input: blood. Recombination joined TRBV5-1 with TRBJ1-2; no D gene call is confident. The CDR3: CASSLGAGGYTF. The nucleotide sequence reads TGCGCCAGCAGCTTGGGGGCGGGCGGCTACACCTTC.